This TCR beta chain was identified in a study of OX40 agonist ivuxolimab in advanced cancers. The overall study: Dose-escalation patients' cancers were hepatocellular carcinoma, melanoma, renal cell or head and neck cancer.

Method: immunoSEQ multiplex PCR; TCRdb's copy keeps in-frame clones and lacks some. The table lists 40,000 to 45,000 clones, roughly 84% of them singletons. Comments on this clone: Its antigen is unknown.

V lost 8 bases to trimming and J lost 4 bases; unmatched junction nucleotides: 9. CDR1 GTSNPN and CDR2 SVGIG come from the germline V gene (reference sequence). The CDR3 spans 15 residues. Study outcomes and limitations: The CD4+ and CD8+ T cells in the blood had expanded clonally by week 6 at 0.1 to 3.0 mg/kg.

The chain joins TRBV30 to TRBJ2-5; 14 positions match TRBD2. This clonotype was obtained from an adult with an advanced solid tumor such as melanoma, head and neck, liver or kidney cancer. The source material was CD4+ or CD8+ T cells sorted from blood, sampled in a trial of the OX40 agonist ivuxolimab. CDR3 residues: CASDPGTSGGETQYF. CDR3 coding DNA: TGTGCCAGCGATCCCGGGACTAGCGGGGGAGAGACCCAGTACTTC.